This entry lists 10 T cell receptor beta chains sequenced from one sample in a study of cytomegalovirus exposure and HLA in healthy donors. The primer mix had 60 Vbeta and 13 Jbeta primers. TCRdb's copy holds only in-frame clones and misses some; the assay was immunoSEQ multiplex PCR. The table has fewer than 85,000 clones, around 78% seen once. The sample taken for sequencing was PBMCs. These receptors were collected from a man in his forties or fifties in good health and CMV-seronegative.

This chain uses TRBV7-6 with TRBJ2-1; 8 nucleotides align to TRBD2. Germline V CDR1 and CDR2: SGHVS, FNYEAQ. The CDR3 contains 16 residues. V was pared by 4 bases and J by 0 bases, with 5 bases of the junction left unmatched. DNA for the CDR3: TGTGCCAGCAGCTCATCGGGAGGGGGCTCCTACAATGAGCAGTTCTTC. Its translation: CASSSSGGGSYNEQFF.

The rearrangement uses TRBV7-3 and TRBJ1-6, with D maybe TRBD1 (6 bases). V shed 4 bases and J shed 9 bases, with 10 bases lying between them. CDR3 length equals 13 residues. Germline assignment: CDR1 SGHTA and CDR2 FQGTGA. CDR3 sequence: CASSWGHPSPLHF. The CDR3 nucleotides read TGTGCCAGCAGCTGGGGACATCCTTCACCCCTCCACTTT.

This chain uses TRBV19 with TRBJ1-5; TRBD1 agrees at 7 bases. From germline, CDR1 is LNHDA and CDR2 SQIVND (reference sequence). This CDR3 has 16 residues. After removal of 5 bases from V and 5 bases from J, the junction contained 12 bases not matched to a gene. The DNA of the CDR3 is TGTGCCAGTAGTTTCCAGGGGGTGGTGCTGGATCAGCCCCAGCATTTT. It translates to CASSFQGVVLDQPQHF.

CDR3 residues: CASRPSGGNYEQYF. For the CDR3, the DNA is TGCGCCAGCAGGCCCAGCGGGGGGAACTACGAGCAGTACTTC. The gene calls are TRBV10-2 and TRBJ2-7; 9 bases align to TRBD2. The junction had 6 bases not matched to a gene; V was cut back by 6 bases and J by 3 bases. Germline CDR1 WSHSY, CDR2 SAAADI. The CDR3 is 14 residues long.

V and J are TRBV2 and TRBJ2-5; D might be TRBD1 (5 bases). The germline gives CDR1 SNHLY, CDR2 FYNNEI. V was cut by 4 bases and J by 5 bases, with 11 bases left in between. This CDR3 has 13 amino acids. The CDR3 region is CASSVRVGETQYF. The CDR3 bases are TGTGCCAGCAGTGTCAGGGTAGGGGAGACCCAGTACTTC.

V and J are TRBV14 and TRBJ1-4; D remains ambiguous. This CDR3 is 19 amino acids long. Germline V gives CDR1 SGHDN, CDR2 FVKESK. V was shortened by 0 bases and J by 0 bases, with 17 bases between the two germline ends. The CDR3 nucleotides read TGTGCCAGCAGCCAAGACGGTGACTTCTGGACTTCAACTAATGAAAAACTGTTTTTT. Amino acids: CASSQDGDFWTSTNEKLFF.

The V gene is TRBV6-1, the J gene TRBJ2-5; a possible D gene is TRBD1 (8 bases). There are 13 residues in the CDR3. The V gene lost 4 bases and the J gene lost 7 bases, with 13 bases spanning the gap. CDR1 MNHNS and CDR2 SASEGT come from the germline V gene. The CDR3 reads CASSATGEGTQYF. As DNA, the CDR3 is TGTGCCAGCAGTGCGACAGGGGAGGGGACCCAGTACTTC.

The V call is TRBV6-1, the J call TRBJ1-5, with TRBD1 as a possible D gene (6 bases). The CDR3 length is 15 residues. CDR1 is MNHNS and CDR2 is SASEGT in the germline V gene. Trimming stripped 6 bases from V and 1 base from J, with 13 bases between. CDR3 coding DNA: TGTGCCAGCAGCCCTAGGGGGGGAAGCAATCAGCCCCAGCATTTT. Amino acid sequence: CASSPRGGSNQPQHF.

This chain links TRBV29-1 with TRBJ1-4, with TRBD1 identical over 7 bases. CDR3 size: 16 residues. V lost 7 bases and J lost 0; bases outside the gene matches: 11. Germline CDR1 is SQVTM and CDR2 is ANQGSEA. The CDR3 spells CSARDSNLATNEKLFF. The CDR3 DNA sequence: TGCAGCGCCCGGGACAGTAATCTGGCAACTAATGAAAAACTGTTTTTT.

The chain combines TRBV7-2 with TRBJ1-1; 7 bases are shared with TRBD1. Germline loops: CDR1 SGHTA, CDR2 FQGNSA. The V segment lost 3 bases and the J segment 8 bases; nucleotides outside the gene matches: 9. This CDR3 is built from 14 residues. In nucleotides, the CDR3 is TGTGCCAGCAGCTTCCTGGCAGGGGGAGTGGAAGCTTTCTTT. It is translated as CASSFLAGGVEAFF.